These 8 T cell receptor beta chains share one sample of origin, sequenced in a study of T cell changes during pregnancy in multiple sclerosis. Assay: immunoSEQ multiplex PCR; the TCRdb copy retains only in-frame clones and omits some. The profile shows roughly 40,000 clones, 90% to 95% of them singletons. Sequencing used CD8+ T cells from peripheral blood mononuclear cells, obtained before pregnancy. These TCRs come from a female donor with multiple sclerosis, enrolled in a pregnancy study.

The chain combines TRBV7-8 with TRBJ1-5, with 9 nucleotides matching TRBD1. The CDR3 spans 15 residues. The junction had 6 bases not matched to a gene; V was cut back by 4 bases and J by 5 bases. The V gene's germline CDR1 is SGHVS and CDR2 FQNEAQ. The CDR3 DNA sequence: TGTGCCAGCAGCTATACAGGGGGCTGGGATCAGCCCCAGCATTTT. Protein product: CASSYTGGWDQPQHF. Based on the CDR3 plus reference TRBV7-8 and TRBJ1-5, the full variable domain is GAGVSQSPRYKVAKRGQDVALRCDPISGHVSLFWYQQALGQGPEFLTYFQNEAQLDKSGLPSDRFFAERPEGSVSTLKIQRTQQEDSAVYLCASSYTGGWDQPQHFGDGTRLSIL.

The chain recombines TRBV7-9 with TRBJ2-5, with TRBD1 matching over 8 bases. J was trimmed by 1 base and V by 3 bases; bases with no gene match: 1. The germline V gene encodes CDR1 SEHNR and CDR2 FQNEAQ (reference sequence). CDR3 size: 14 residues. The CDR3 loop reads CASSFGTGQETQYF. In nucleotides, the CDR3 is TGTGCCAGCAGCTTTGGGACAGGCCAAGAGACCCAGTACTTC.

The rearrangement uses TRBV27 and TRBJ2-5; maybe TRBD1 (6 bases). Germline V lookup: CDR1 MNHEY, CDR2 SMNVEV (reference sequence). The germline V and J ends were trimmed by 4 bases and 5 bases, with 17 bases remaining between them. The CDR3 runs to 15 residues. CDR3 bases: TGTGCCAGCAGTTACCGACAGGTACTTGGGGAGACCCAGTACTTC. It encodes CASSYRQVLGETQYF.

The genes are TRBV7-8 and TRBJ2-7; a weak D match, TRBD1 (5 bases). From germline, CDR1 is SGHVS and CDR2 FQNEAQ. V was shortened by 2 bases and J by 0 bases, with 14 bases between the two germline ends. The CDR3 extends over 16 amino acids. The CDR3 nucleotides read TGTGCCAGCAGCTTACTTTCTGGGGCAAGCTCCTACGAGCAGTACTTC. Protein product: CASSLLSGASSYEQYF.

The chain joins TRBV19 to TRBJ2-3, with 11 positions matching TRBD1. CDR3 length: 14 amino acids. V lost 8 bases and J lost 2; bases outside the gene matches: 3. In germline, CDR1 is LNHDA, CDR2 SQIVND (reference sequence). CDR3 sequence (DNA): TGTGCCAGTTCCGGACAGGGGGCCACAGATACGCAGTATTTT. It encodes CASSGQGATDTQYF.

The rearrangement uses TRBV28 and TRBJ1-5; 8 bases are a match to TRBD1. The V and J ends lost 1 base and 1 base, in that order; junction bases with no gene match: 0. This CDR3 has 15 amino acids. Per germline, CDR1 MDHEN and CDR2 SYDVKM. CDR3 nucleotide sequence: TGTGCCAGCAGTTTATACAGGGGGAGCAATCAGCCCCAGCATTTT. This gives the protein CASSLYRGSNQPQHF.

J is TRBJ2-7 and V is TRBV29-1; 8 positions agree with TRBD1. Germline CDR1 is SQVTM and CDR2 is ANQGSEA. This CDR3 has 14 residues. V dropped 7 bases and J dropped 2; count of bases not matched to a gene: 10. For the CDR3, the DNA is TGCAGCGCTCTAGGGCGGGACAGGACCTACGAGCAGTACTTC. It is translated as CSALGRDRTYEQYF.

V and J are TRBV7-3 and TRBJ2-3, with 13 bases that match TRBD2. Germline CDR1 SGHTA, CDR2 FQGTGA. Losses at the gene ends were 4 bases for V and 5 bases for J; bases not matched to a gene: 9. The CDR3 covers 17 residues. The CDR3: CASSSPTSGRAEDTQYF. Written as DNA, the CDR3 is TGTGCCAGCAGCTCACCAACTAGCGGGAGGGCGGAAGATACGCAGTATTTT.